Each of the 27 T cell receptor beta chains below was sequenced from the same sample in a study of cytomegalovirus exposure and HLA in healthy donors. Primers: 60 Vbeta forward and 13 Jbeta reverse. Libraries were prepared by immunoSEQ multiplex PCR; TCRdb keeps only in-frame clonotypes and omits some of them. The sample has around 220,000 clones, around 83% seen once. Sequencing input: PBMCs. These receptors came from a girl between 10 and 17 years old in good health and CMV-seronegative.

The CDR3 here is CASSLTGTSGNTGELFF. In nucleotides, the CDR3 is TGTGCCAGCAGCCTGACCGGGACTAGCGGTAACACCGGGGAGCTGTTTTTT. The chain employs TRBV7-6 and TRBJ2-2, with TRBD2 matching 11 bases. CDR1 is SGHVS and CDR2 is FNYEAQ in the germline V gene. This CDR3 contains 17 residues. J was trimmed by 2 bases and V by 5 bases; bases with no gene match: 7.

V is TRBV7-9 and J is TRBJ2-3; possibly TRBD1 for D (6 bases). The CDR3 totals 15 residues. V shed 6 bases and J shed 7 bases, with 20 bases lying between them. Germline CDR1 reads SEHNR; CDR2 reads FQNEAQ (reference sequence). The CDR3 DNA reads as TGTGCCAGCAGGCAACAGGGCAGCACAACCAATACGCAGTATTTT. Translated, it gives CASRQQGSTTNTQYF.

The chain carries TRBV6-1 and TRBJ2-7; 7 bases are a match to TRBD2. The CDR3 consists of 14 residues. With 6 bases clipped from V and 7 bases from J, the junction kept 12 bases outside the gene matches. The germline V gene encodes CDR1 MNHNS and CDR2 SASEGT. The CDR3 nucleotides are TGTGCCAGCAGAGGGGCGGGGGATTTAGGAGAGCAGTACTTC. Its translation is CASRGAGDLGEQYF.

Remarks on this clone: An end of the junction does not agree with germline; a read error may underlie this. This chain uses TRBV7-9 with TRBJ1-1, with 8 bases matching TRBD1. Germline CDR1 and CDR2: SEHNR and FQNEAQ (reference sequence). The CDR3 covers 15 residues. CDR3 in amino acids: CSSSLEGTGNTEAFF. CDR3 DNA sequence: TGTTCCAGCAGCTTAGAAGGGACAGGGAACACTGAAGCTTTCTTT.

The chain links TRBV2 to TRBJ2-5; 8 bases line up with TRBD2. V shed 6 bases, J shed 5 bases, and the junction held 5 bases outside the gene matches. CDR1 is SNHLY, CDR2 FYNNEI, per germline. CDR3 length equals 13 residues. This chain's CDR3 is CASRSGGGETQYF. The DNA for the CDR3 is TGTGCCAGCAGGAGCGGGGGAGGGGAGACCCAGTACTTC.

The chain combines TRBV7-9 with TRBJ2-7; no clear D. CDR3 size: 16 residues. V shed 6 bases and J shed 5 bases, with 23 bases lying between them. The germline CDR1 and CDR2 sequences are SEHNR and FQNEAQ (reference sequence). The CDR3 DNA reads TGTGCCAGCAGTCCCAGTACTGGCCGAGGCCTGCACGAGCAGTACTTC. This sequence encodes CASSPSTGRGLHEQYF.

V gene TRBV9 combines with J gene TRBJ2-3; D not resolved. Germline CDR1 and CDR2: SGDLS and YYNGEE. The V gene lost 0 bases and the J gene lost 6 bases, with 8 bases spanning the gap. This CDR3 is 13 amino acids long. CDR3 DNA sequence: TGTGCCAGCAGCGTAGTATCCGGGGATACGCAGTATTTT. This sequence encodes CASSVVSGDTQYF.

The chain couples TRBV7-3 to TRBJ1-2, with D perhaps matching TRBD1 (6 bases). With 2 bases removed from V and 6 bases from J, the gap between germline ends came to 13 bases. This CDR3 is 14 amino acids long. Looked up from germline, CDR1 is SGHTA and CDR2 is FQGTGA. The CDR3 nucleotides read TGTGCCAGCAGCTTAGGTCCGGGGGGCAATGGCTACACCTTC. Its protein product is CASSLGPGGNGYTF.

The chain joins TRBV28 to TRBJ1-6; the D gene is possibly TRBD1 (6 bases). This CDR3 region has 14 residues. The germline CDR1 and CDR2 sequences are MDHEN and SYDVKM. V was shortened by 6 bases and J by 11 bases, with 17 bases between the two germline ends. DNA for the CDR3: TGTGCCAGCAGCCGGACCGGGACAATAGCACCCCTCCACTTT. Residues: CASSRTGTIAPLHF.

The rearrangement uses TRBV2 and TRBJ2-1, with 8 bases identical to TRBD1. CDR3 size: 14 residues. Looked up from germline, CDR1 is SNHLY and CDR2 is FYNNEI. Trimming removed 2 bases from V and 11 bases from J; junction bases left unmatched: 8. CDR3 nucleotide sequence: TGTGCCAGCAGTGAATGGACAGGGCCGCAGCAGCAGTTCTTC. Encoded protein: CASSEWTGPQQQFF.

J is TRBJ2-1 and V is TRBV29-1; 14 nucleotides match TRBD2. V was clipped by 7 bases and J by 5 bases; unmatched bases: 7. CDR1 and CDR2 from the germline V gene are SQVTM and ANQGSEA. This CDR3 contains 15 residues. CDR3 sequence reads: CSAWTGLAGDNEQFF. The CDR3 bases are TGCAGCGCCTGGACGGGACTAGCGGGAGACAATGAGCAGTTCTTC.

On this clone: Other DNA sequences of this sample code for an identical CDR3. This chain connects TRBV29-1 to TRBJ2-5; 7 bases are shared with TRBD1. This CDR3 contains 12 residues. Germline V gene lookup returns CDR1 SQVTM and CDR2 ANQGSEA. The trim removed 8 bases at V and 3 bases at J, leaving 6 bases unmatched. CDR3 coding DNA: TGCAGCACCGACAGGGTCGAAGAGACCCAGTACTTC. Its protein is CSTDRVEETQYF.

The chain joins TRBV5-8 to TRBJ1-5, with TRBD1 as a possible D gene (6 bases). Germline V gene lookup returns CDR1 SGHTS and CDR2 YDEGEE. This CDR3 comprises 17 residues. Trimming removed 4 bases from V and 1 base from J, with 18 bases in between. Here the CDR3 reads CASSRGTGQLSNQPQHF. CDR3 coding DNA: TGTGCCAGCAGCCGAGGCACGGGACAACTAAGCAATCAGCCCCAGCATTTT.

The CDR3: CAISGQGLEGYTF. DNA for the CDR3: TGTGCCATCAGTGGACAGGGTTTAGAGGGCTACACCTTC. The J gene is TRBJ1-2, the V gene TRBV10-3, with 7 bases that match TRBD1. CDR3 length: 13 residues. Germline V CDR1 and CDR2: ENHRY, SYGVKD. With V trimmed by 4 bases and J by 8 bases, 7 bases remained unmatched.

For this clone: Distinct nucleotide sequences in the sample also encode this CDR3. The chain is built from TRBV18 and TRBJ2-7; unclear D gene. Trimming cost V 3 bases and J 0 bases, with 6 bases left between them. Per the germline V gene, CDR1 is KGHSH and CDR2 is LQKENI. This CDR3 contains 13 residues. As DNA, the CDR3 is TGTGCCAGCTCACCGCCGAGCTCCTACGAGCAGTACTTC. Translated: CASSPPSSYEQYF.

This clone was detected only a few times. V is TRBV11-1 and J is TRBJ2-7; D ambiguous. Germline CDR1 reads SGHAT; CDR2 reads FQDESV (reference sequence). V shed 5 bases and J shed 0 bases, with 8 bases lying between them. The CDR3 contains 13 residues. CDR3 protein: CASSRGDSYEQYF. The CDR3 DNA reads TGTGCCAGCAGCCGCGGAGACTCCTACGAGCAGTACTTC. The full variable domain, in which reference TRBV11-1 and TRBJ2-7 provide the parts outside the CDR3, is EAEVAQSPRYKITEKSQAVAFWCDPISGHATLYWYRQILGQGPELLVQFQDESVVDDSQLPKDRFSAERLKGVDSTLKIQPAELGDSAMYLCASSRGDSYEQYFGPGTRLTVT.

This chain connects TRBV7-9 to TRBJ2-7; D unclear. Germline V lookup: CDR1 SEHNR, CDR2 FQNEAQ (reference sequence). Between the trimmed V and J ends, which lost 3 bases and 3 bases, there was a span of 6 bases. The CDR3 length is 12 residues. The CDR3 reads CASSLTLYEQYF. The CDR3 DNA reads as TGTGCCAGCAGCTTGACACTCTACGAGCAGTACTTC.

The chain combines TRBV28 with TRBJ2-1, with a tentative D call TRBD1 (6 bases). The CDR3 extends over 19 amino acids. Germline loops: CDR1 MDHEN, CDR2 SYDVKM. Between the trimmed V and J ends, which lost 6 bases and 0 bases, there was a span of 24 bases. The CDR3 nucleotides are TGTGCCAGCAGCTTGAGCGATCCCGGGACAAAGAGCTCCTACAATGAGCAGTTCTTC. It specifies CASSLSDPGTKSSYNEQFF.

The rearrangement joins TRBV7-2 to TRBJ1-6, with unresolved D. Germline CDR1 and CDR2: SGHTA and FQGNSA. The V and J ends lost 3 bases and 7 bases respectively, with 7 bases between them. The CDR3 contains 13 residues. CDR3 in DNA: TGTGCCAGCAGCTTTCCAGGCAATTCACCCCTCCACTTT. Residues: CASSFPGNSPLHF.

This clone has only one observation. The chain couples TRBV5-1 to TRBJ2-7; 7 bases map to TRBD2. Germline CDR1 and CDR2: SGHRS and YFSETQ. The CDR3 has 17 residues. The trim removed 1 base at V and 7 bases at J, leaving 17 bases unmatched. The CDR3 here is CASSLTIRSMSAGEQYF. The CDR3 nucleotides are TGCGCCAGCAGCTTGACAATAAGAAGTATGTCAGCGGGGGAGCAGTACTTC.

The V gene is TRBV7-2, the J gene TRBJ1-1, with D possibly TRBD1 on 5 matching bases. The germline CDR1 and CDR2 sequences are SGHTA and FQGNSA. The CDR3 loop spans 17 amino acids. V lost 6 bases, J lost 8 bases, and 28 bases lay in between. As DNA, the CDR3 is TGTGCCAGCAGGCCCTCGGGACTTCTTCTTTGGTCGTCCGAAGCTTTCTTT. This translates into CASRPSGLLLWSSEAFF.

The gene calls are TRBV28 and TRBJ1-5; no clear D. Germline V gives CDR1 MDHEN, CDR2 SYDVKM. V lost 6 bases and J lost 7, with 7 bases in between. The CDR3 covers 11 residues. The CDR3 DNA reads as TGTGCCAGCAGGAGAGGGCAGCCCCAGCATTTT. It codes for CASRRGQPQHF.

This sequence joins TRBV9 and TRBJ2-1; 11 bases align to TRBD2. CDR1 SGDLS and CDR2 YYNGEE come from the germline V gene. The CDR3 is 16 residues long. The junction had 9 bases not matched to a gene; V was cut back by 1 base and J by 9 bases. DNA for the CDR3: TGTGCCAGCAGCGTATCTGCGGGGCTAGCGGGGGGTGAGCAGTTCTTC. As protein: CASSVSAGLAGGEQFF.

The chain links TRBV6-5 to TRBJ2-7, with 10 bases aligning to TRBD2. With V trimmed by 0 bases and J by 6 bases, 5 bases remained unmatched. CDR1 and CDR2 from the germline V gene are MNHEY and SVGAGI. There are 15 residues in the CDR3. The CDR3 loop is CASSYSASGSLEQYF. The CDR3 region has the DNA TGTGCCAGCAGTTACTCGGCTAGCGGGAGTCTCGAGCAGTACTTC.

The V and J genes are TRBV28 and TRBJ1-4; no reliable D call. Germline-derived CDR1 and CDR2 are MDHEN and SYDVKM. This CDR3 is 13 amino acids long. The V and J ends lost 3 bases and 10 bases respectively, with 12 bases between them. The CDR3 sequence: CASSLGGDGKLFF. For the CDR3, the DNA is TGTGCCAGCAGTTTGGGCGGGGATGGAAAACTGTTTTTT.

The chain uses TRBV2 and TRBJ1-5; 7 positions match TRBD1. Germline lookup yields CDR1 SNHLY and CDR2 FYNNEI. The CDR3 runs to 15 residues. The V and J ends lost 7 bases and 0 bases, in that order; junction bases with no gene match: 6. The CDR3 coding sequence is TGTGCCAGCACAACAGGGGACAATAGCAATCAGCCCCAGCATTTT. Translated: CASTTGDNSNQPQHF.

This clone showed up just once. The genes are TRBV2 and TRBJ1-2, with 7 bases that match TRBD1. In germline, CDR1 is SNHLY, CDR2 FYNNEI. This CDR3 is built from 15 residues. V shed 6 bases and J 8 bases; nucleotides not matched to a gene: 15. The CDR3 reads CASRESGQTSRGYTF. The CDR3 bases are TGTGCCAGCAGGGAGTCGGGACAGACCTCCAGAGGCTACACCTTC. Looking up the rest from reference TRBV2 and TRBJ1-2 gives the full variable domain: EPEVTQTPSHQVTQMGQEVILRCVPISNHLYFYWYRQILGQKVEFLVSFYNNEISEKSEIFDDQFSVERPDGSNFTLKIRSTKLEDSAMYFCASRESGQTSRGYTFGSGTRLTVV.